One sample yielded the 30 T cell receptor beta chains listed below, sequenced in a study of T-cell reconstitution after alpha-beta-depleted transplantation in children. It was with unique molecular identifiers that the TCRbeta library was prepared. TCRdb called the PCR reads again in MiXCR, with one record for every CDR3 protein. The sample consists of a few hundred thousand distinct CDR3 sequences, 12% of them appearing once. The source was PBMCs from the stem cell graft donor, collected from the stem cell graft. The origin of the receptors is a human donor who donated a stem cell graft to a child with combined immunodeficiency.

This clonotype was seen a few times. This rearrangement joins TRBV6-2 or TRBV6-3 to TRBJ2-1; D unresolved. The germline V gene has CDR1 MNHEY and CDR2 SVGEGT. With 4 bases removed from V and 0 bases from J, the gap between germline ends came to 13 bases. The CDR3 sequence is 16 residues long. CDR3 region: CASSLLGAPSYNEQFF. The CDR3, as DNA: TGTGCCAGCAGTTTATTAGGTGCTCCCTCCTACAATGAGCAGTTCTTC.

This clonotype was seen more than once but under ten times. This chain joins TRBV7-9 and TRBJ2-7; unclear D gene. CDR3 size: 11 residues. Trimming stripped 4 bases from V and 6 bases from J, with 7 bases between. CDR1 is SEHNR, CDR2 FQNEAQ, per germline (reference sequence). Written as DNA, the CDR3 is TGTGCCAGCAGCTACTCCCTCGAGCAGTACTTC. Protein product: CASSYSLEQYF.

This sequence joins TRBV5-6 and TRBJ2-3; 7 nucleotides match TRBD2. Germline CDR1 SGHDT, CDR2 YYEEEE. Trimming took 0 bases from V and 2 from J; bases not matched to a gene: 9. The CDR3 spans 17 residues. Here the CDR3 reads CASSLGASGALTDTQYF. CDR3 nucleotides: TGTGCCAGCAGCTTGGGGGCGAGCGGGGCCCTCACAGATACGCAGTATTTT.

This chain uses TRBV30 with TRBJ2-6; perhaps TRBD2 as D (6 bases). V was trimmed by 0 bases and J by 0 bases, leaving 9 bases between them. CDR3 length: 16 residues. Germline CDR1 and CDR2: GTSNPN and SVGIG (reference sequence). In DNA, the CDR3 is TGTGCCTGGAGTGTACGCGGGGACTCTGGGGCCAACGTCCTGACTTTC. The encoded protein is CAWSVRGDSGANVLTF.

CDR3 sequence: CASSIVFLAVMNTGELFF. The CDR3 DNA sequence: TGTGCCAGTAGTATAGTGTTTCTAGCGGTGATGAACACCGGGGAGCTGTTTTTT. V is TRBV19 and J is TRBJ2-2, with 7 bases matching TRBD2. The CDR3 spans 18 residues. Germline V lookup: CDR1 LNHDA, CDR2 SQIVND (reference sequence). Unmatched junction bases numbered 9, after V lost 1 base and J lost 1 base. The full variable domain, completed using reference TRBV19 and TRBJ2-2, is DGGITQSPKYLFRKEGQNVTLSCEQNLNHDAMYWYRQDPGQGLRLIYYSQIVNDFQKGDIAEGYSVSREKKESFPLTVTSAQKNPTAFYLCASSIVFLAVMNTGELFFGEGSRLTVL.

This clonotype was recorded many times. The chain is built from TRBV5-1 and TRBJ2-7, with D perhaps TRBD1 (5 bases). V lost 4 bases to trimming and J lost 5 bases, with 19 bases between them. Germline CDR1 SGHRS, CDR2 YFSETQ. The CDR3 is made up of 15 amino acids. The CDR3 region is CASSPEAGRPNEQYF. The DNA for the CDR3 is TGCGCCAGCAGCCCAGAGGCAGGGCGGCCTAACGAGCAGTACTTC.

This chain links TRBV10-3 with TRBJ1-1; a weak D match, TRBD1 (5 bases). CDR3 length equals 14 residues. Trimming stripped 11 bases from V and 2 bases from J, with 18 bases between. Germline CDR1 and CDR2: ENHRY and SYGVKD. In nucleotides, the CDR3 is TGTGCCGCCGCTCCTGGAGGGGTAAACACTGAAGCTTTCTTT. It encodes CAAAPGGVNTEAFF.

This clonotype was recorded only once. Being one base from a much bigger clone, this may be a read error. The chain uses TRBV12-3 or TRBV12-4 and TRBJ2-1; the D gene could be TRBD1 or TRBD2 (5 bases each). Trimming took 7 bases from V and 6 from J, leaving 10 bases between them. The CDR3 consists of 12 residues. The DNA for the CDR3 is TGTGCCAGCACCAATGGGACCAATGAGCAGTTCTTC. Its protein product is CASTNGTNEQFF.

This clonotype was detected many times. J is TRBJ2-5 and V is TRBV5-5; D remains unclear. With 0 bases removed from V and 7 bases from J, the gap between germline ends came to 13 bases. The CDR3 is made up of 14 amino acids. CDR1 and CDR2 from the germline V gene are SGHKS and YYEKEE (reference sequence). Here the CDR3 reads CASSLVLTVGTQYF. CDR3 DNA sequence: TGTGCCAGCAGCTTGGTGCTCACCGTGGGGACCCAGTACTTC.

This clonotype was observed many times. This chain connects TRBV7-8 to TRBJ2-1, with 10 nucleotides matching TRBD2. Per germline, CDR1 SGHVS and CDR2 FQNEAQ. The CDR3 runs 16 residues. Trimming took 5 bases from V and 3 from J; bases not matched to a gene: 7. The DNA of the CDR3 is TGTGCCAGCAGCGGGCTAGCGGGAGAGAACTACAATGAGCAGTTCTTC. It codes for CASSGLAGENYNEQFF.

The rearrangement joins TRBV12-3 or TRBV12-4 to TRBJ2-2; no clear D gene. V was shortened by 6 bases and J by 2 bases, with 10 bases between the two germline ends. The CDR3 loop spans 14 amino acids. In DNA, the CDR3 is TGTGCCAGCAGGGCGCAGGTCAACACCGGGGAGCTGTTTTTT. This codes for CASRAQVNTGELFF.

This clonotype was picked up many times. This chain links TRBV9 with TRBJ2-7, with D perhaps matching TRBD1 or TRBD2 (5 bases each). V was trimmed by 0 bases and J by 4 bases, leaving 11 bases between them. Germline assignment: CDR1 SGDLS and CDR2 YYNGEE. CDR3 length equals 14 residues. In DNA form, the CDR3 reads TGTGCCAGCAGCGTAGCGGCAGGGACGTACGAGCAGTACTTC. Translated: CASSVAAGTYEQYF.

The chain joins TRBV12-3 or TRBV12-4 to TRBJ2-2, with a tentative D call TRBD2 (6 bases). V was pared by 2 bases and J by 1 base, with 14 bases between. There are 17 residues in the CDR3. The CDR3 coding sequence is TGTGCCAGCAGTTTATGGCTAGCGCCCATGAACACCGGGGAGCTGTTTTTT. It is translated as CASSLWLAPMNTGELFF.

This clonotype showed up many times. The chain uses TRBV6-5 and TRBJ2-7; 7 bases match TRBD2. J lost 0 bases, V lost 2 bases, and 4 bases had no gene match. Germline lookup yields CDR1 MNHEY and CDR2 SVGAGI. CDR3 length: 15 amino acids. This CDR3 reads CASSYRAGISYEQYF. DNA for the CDR3: TGTGCCAGCAGTTACAGAGCGGGGATCTCCTACGAGCAGTACTTC.

The chain couples TRBV7-2 to TRBJ2-5, with D tentatively TRBD1 or TRBD2 (5 bases each). V dropped 4 bases and J dropped 5 bases, with 14 bases sitting between them. The CDR3 consists of 14 residues. CDR1 and CDR2 from the germline V gene are SGHTA and FQGNSA. This CDR3 is CASSSGLPGETQYF. The DNA of the CDR3 is TGTGCCAGCAGCTCGGGGCTTCCGGGGGAGACCCAGTACTTC. The variable domain in full, with the rest retrieved from reference TRBV7-2 and TRBJ2-5, is GAGVSQSPSNKVTEKGKDVELRCDPISGHTALYWYRQSLGQGLEFLIYFQGNSAPDKSGLPSDRFSAERTGGSVSTLTIQRTQQEDSAVYLCASSSGLPGETQYFGPGTRLLVL.

There are a few counts of this clonotype. V and J are TRBV3-1 and TRBJ2-7, with D possibly matching TRBD1 (5 bases). CDR3 length: 13 amino acids. In germline, CDR1 is LGHDT, CDR2 YNNKEL (reference sequence). Trimming cost V 5 bases and J 2 bases, with 10 bases left between them. The DNA for the CDR3 is TGTGCCAGCAGCTACCGCAGGGCCTACGAGCAGTACTTC. This sequence encodes CASSYRRAYEQYF.

This sequence joins TRBV7-2 and TRBJ1-3; 10 nucleotides align to TRBD1. After removal of 5 bases from V and 2 bases from J, the junction contained 3 bases not matched to a gene. This CDR3 is 15 amino acids long. Germline lookup yields CDR1 SGHTA and CDR2 FQGNSA. The CDR3 DNA follows: TGTGCCAGCAGCGTAGACAGGGGGCCTGGAAACACCATATATTTT. Translation gives CASSVDRGPGNTIYF.

The V gene is TRBV20-1, the J gene TRBJ1-2; possible D gene TRBD1, 5 bases. Germline CDR1 and CDR2: DFQATT and SNEGSKA (reference sequence). V was trimmed by 3 bases and J by 3 bases, leaving 11 bases between them. This CDR3 contains 13 residues. CDR3 sequence: CSARLGRDYGYTF. CDR3 sequence (DNA): TGCAGTGCTAGGTTAGGCAGGGACTATGGCTACACCTTC.

This chain uses TRBV6-6 with TRBJ2-3, with D maybe TRBD2 (6 bases). The V gene lost 4 bases and the J gene lost 6 bases, with 11 bases spanning the gap. Germline-derived CDR1 and CDR2 are MNHNY and SVGAGI (reference sequence). The CDR3 sequence is 13 residues long. The chain's CDR3 is CASSWAGRDTQYF. The CDR3 nucleotides read TGTGCCAGCAGTTGGGCGGGACGGGATACGCAGTATTTT.

This clonotype was seen repeatedly, ten times or more. The rearrangement joins TRBV5-1 to TRBJ2-3; D might be TRBD2 (5 bases). Trimming removed 0 bases from V and 5 bases from J, with 10 bases in between. This CDR3 spans 14 amino acids. Germline V lookup: CDR1 SGHRS, CDR2 YFSETQ. The CDR3 sequence is CASSLGVDLDTQYF. CDR3 in DNA: TGCGCCAGCAGCTTGGGGGTGGACTTAGATACGCAGTATTTT. Looking up the rest from reference TRBV5-1 and TRBJ2-3 gives the full variable domain: KAGVTQTPRYLIKTRGQQVTLSCSPISGHRSVSWYQQTPGQGLQFLFEYFSETQRNKGNFPGRFSGRQFSNSRSEMNVSTLELGDSALYLCASSLGVDLDTQYFGPGTRLTVL.

The genes are TRBV20-1 and TRBJ2-7; 8 bases line up with TRBD2. Germline V gene data show CDR1 as DFQATT and CDR2 as SNEGSKA (reference sequence). With V trimmed by 6 bases and J by 4 bases, 20 bases remained unmatched. CDR3 length: 17 amino acids. CDR3 sequence reads: CSAAELTMASGFYEQYF. The DNA for the CDR3 is TGCAGTGCCGCAGAGTTAACCATGGCTAGCGGGTTTTACGAGCAGTACTTC.

This clonotype was seen more than once but under ten times. The chain joins TRBV4-3 to TRBJ2-2; either TRBD1 or TRBD2 may fit D (6 bases each). The germline gives CDR1 LGHNA, CDR2 YSLEER. There are 18 residues in the CDR3. V was shortened by 0 bases and J by 4 bases, with 18 bases between the two germline ends. CDR3 sequence (DNA): TGCGCCAGCAGCCAAGAGCGGGGAGCCGGACAGCGCACCGGGGAGCTGTTTTTT. This gives the protein CASSQERGAGQRTGELFF.

The V gene is TRBV11-2, the J gene TRBJ2-7, with 8 positions matching TRBD2. This CDR3 is 19 amino acids long. CDR1 is SGHAT, CDR2 FQNNGV, per germline. J lost 6 bases, V lost 1 base, and 20 bases had no gene match. The CDR3 nucleotides are TGTGCCAGCAGCTTAGGACGGCTGATTAGCCGCATCGGGACTAGCGAGCAGTACTTC. Residues: CASSLGRLISRIGTSEQYF.

This CDR3 is CASSQDLYRSTDTQYF. The CDR3 DNA reads as TGTGCCAGCAGCCAGGACCTCTACCGCAGCACAGATACGCAGTATTTT. This chain uses TRBV3-1 with TRBJ2-3, with unresolved D. The CDR3 is 16 residues long. V was trimmed by 3 bases and J by 0 bases, leaving 13 bases between them. Per the germline V gene, CDR1 is LGHDT and CDR2 is YNNKEL (reference sequence).

This clonotype has just a few counts. The V gene is TRBV5-1, the J gene TRBJ2-5; 9 bases are shared with TRBD1. Trimming took 0 bases from V and 2 from J; bases not matched to a gene: 5. The germline V gene encodes CDR1 SGHRS and CDR2 YFSETQ. This CDR3 region has 16 residues. The chain's CDR3 is CASSLVYGTGQETQYF. In DNA form, the CDR3 reads TGCGCCAGCAGCTTGGTCTACGGGACAGGGCAAGAGACCCAGTACTTC.

This clonotype was seen ten or more times. The chain couples TRBV12-3 or TRBV12-4 to TRBJ2-7; D is ambiguous. The length of the CDR3 is 14 residues. V dropped 5 bases and J dropped 7 bases, with 18 bases sitting between them. CDR3 DNA: TGTGCCAGCAGTCCCCCCTCGATTTTGGGTGAGCAGTACTTC. Its translation: CASSPPSILGEQYF.

This clonotype was recorded at least ten times. The gene calls are TRBV5-1 and TRBJ1-1, with TRBD1 identical over 7 bases. V was clipped by 0 bases and J by 6 bases; unmatched bases: 8. This CDR3 has 15 residues. The germline CDR1 and CDR2 sequences are SGHRS and YFSETQ. In DNA, the CDR3 is TGCGCCAGCAGCTTGGGACAGGGCATTTGGGCTGAAGCTTTCTTT. It is translated as CASSLGQGIWAEAFF.

This clonotype was counted between two and nine times. This rearrangement joins TRBV27 to TRBJ1-2; the match to TRBD1 covers 9 bases. The ends lost 4 bases at V and 8 bases at J; junction bases unmatched: 8. The germline V gene encodes CDR1 MNHEY and CDR2 SMNVEV (reference sequence). The CDR3 consists of 14 residues. The CDR3 nucleotides are TGTGCCAGCAGTTACTCGGGACAGGGATTGGGCTACACCTTC. Translated, it gives CASSYSGQGLGYTF.

This clonotype was picked up many times. This chain joins TRBV24-1 and TRBJ1-5; 8 bases map to TRBD1. This CDR3 spans 16 amino acids. CDR1 and CDR2 from the germline V gene are KGHDR and SFDVKD. Unmatched junction bases numbered 6, after V lost 4 bases and J lost 2 bases. The CDR3 reads CATSDRTGMGNQPQHF. CDR3 nucleotide sequence: TGTGCCACCAGTGACCGGACAGGGATGGGCAATCAGCCCCAGCATTTT.

The V call is TRBV7-8, the J call TRBJ1-6, with 10 bases lining up with TRBD1. V was pared by 5 bases and J by 9 bases, with 7 bases of the junction left unmatched. Germline values: CDR1 SGHVS, CDR2 FQNEAQ. CDR3 length equals 15 residues. CDR3 amino acids: CASSGTGQGLSPLHF. The CDR3 bases are TGTGCCAGCAGCGGAACGGGACAGGGGCTTTCACCCCTCCACTTT.